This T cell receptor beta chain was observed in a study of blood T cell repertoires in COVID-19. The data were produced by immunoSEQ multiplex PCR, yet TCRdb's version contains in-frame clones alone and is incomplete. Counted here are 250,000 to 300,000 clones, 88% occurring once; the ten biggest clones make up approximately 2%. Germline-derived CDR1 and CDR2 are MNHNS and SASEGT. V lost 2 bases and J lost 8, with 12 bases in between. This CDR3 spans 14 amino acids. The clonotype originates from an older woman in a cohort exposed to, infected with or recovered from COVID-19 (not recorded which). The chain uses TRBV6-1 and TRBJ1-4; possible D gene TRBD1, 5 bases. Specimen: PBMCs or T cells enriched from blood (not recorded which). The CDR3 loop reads CASSEWGIQEKLFF. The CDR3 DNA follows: TGTGCCAGCAGTGAATGGGGCATTCAAGAAAAACTGTTTTTT.